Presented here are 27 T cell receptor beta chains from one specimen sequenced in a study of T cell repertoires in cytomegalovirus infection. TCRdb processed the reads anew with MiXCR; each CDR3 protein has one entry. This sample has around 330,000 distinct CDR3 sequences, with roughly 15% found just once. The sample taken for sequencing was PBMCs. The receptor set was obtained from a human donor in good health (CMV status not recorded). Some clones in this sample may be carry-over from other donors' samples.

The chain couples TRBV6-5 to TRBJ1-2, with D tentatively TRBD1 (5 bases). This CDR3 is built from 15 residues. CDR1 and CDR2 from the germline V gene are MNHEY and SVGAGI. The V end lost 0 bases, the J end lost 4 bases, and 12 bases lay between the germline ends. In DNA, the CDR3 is TGTGCCAGCAGTTACTCGACCAGGGACCTCTATGGCTACACCTTC. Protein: CASSYSTRDLYGYTF.

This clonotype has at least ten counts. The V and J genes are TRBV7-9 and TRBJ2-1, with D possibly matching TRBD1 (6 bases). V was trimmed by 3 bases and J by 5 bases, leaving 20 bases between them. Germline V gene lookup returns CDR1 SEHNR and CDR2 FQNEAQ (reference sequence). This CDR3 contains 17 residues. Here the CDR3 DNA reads TGTGCCAGCAGCTTGATATATACAGGGTTGAACAACAATGAGCAGTTCTTC. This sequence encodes CASSLIYTGLNNNEQFF.

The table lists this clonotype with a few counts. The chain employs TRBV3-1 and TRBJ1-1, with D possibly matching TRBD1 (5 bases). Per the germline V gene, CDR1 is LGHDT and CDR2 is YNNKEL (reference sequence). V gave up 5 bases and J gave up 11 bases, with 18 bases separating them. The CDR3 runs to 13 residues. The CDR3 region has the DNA TGTGCCAGCAGCACACGGGACTGGGGCGAGGCTTTCTTT. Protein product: CASSTRDWGEAFF.

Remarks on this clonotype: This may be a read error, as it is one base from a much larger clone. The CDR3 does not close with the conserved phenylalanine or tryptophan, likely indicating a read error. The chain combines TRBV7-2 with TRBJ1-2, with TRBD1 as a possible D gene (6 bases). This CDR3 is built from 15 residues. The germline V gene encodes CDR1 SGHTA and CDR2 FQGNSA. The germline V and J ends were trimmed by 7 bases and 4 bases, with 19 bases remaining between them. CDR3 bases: TGTGCCAGCATCCCCGGGGGGGGGCATAGCTATGGCTACACCTCC. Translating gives CASIPGGGHSYGYTS.

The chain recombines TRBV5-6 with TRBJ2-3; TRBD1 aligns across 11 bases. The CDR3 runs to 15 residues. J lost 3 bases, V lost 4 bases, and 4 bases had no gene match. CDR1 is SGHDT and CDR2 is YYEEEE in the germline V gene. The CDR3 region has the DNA TGTGCCAGCAGCCGGGACAGGGGGATGACAGATACGCAGTATTTT. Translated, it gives CASSRDRGMTDTQYF.

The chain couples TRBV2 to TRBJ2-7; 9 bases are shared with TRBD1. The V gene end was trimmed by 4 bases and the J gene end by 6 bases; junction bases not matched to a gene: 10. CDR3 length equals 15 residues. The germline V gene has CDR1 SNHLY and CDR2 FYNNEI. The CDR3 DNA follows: TGTGCCAGCAGTGCCGTAGTGGGACAGGGATTCGAGCAGTACTTC. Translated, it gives CASSAVVGQGFEQYF.

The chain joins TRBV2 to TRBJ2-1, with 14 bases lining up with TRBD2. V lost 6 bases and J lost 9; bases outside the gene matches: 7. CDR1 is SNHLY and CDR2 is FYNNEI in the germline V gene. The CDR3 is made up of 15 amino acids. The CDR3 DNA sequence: TGTGCCAGCAGAACGACTAGCGGGGGGGCCCGTGAGCAGTTCTTC. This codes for CASRTTSGGAREQFF.

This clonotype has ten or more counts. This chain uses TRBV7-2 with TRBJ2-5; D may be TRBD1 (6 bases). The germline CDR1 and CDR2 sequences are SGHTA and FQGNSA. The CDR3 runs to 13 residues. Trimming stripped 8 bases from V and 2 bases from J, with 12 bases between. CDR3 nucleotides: TGTGCCAGCCGTAGGGGGTTACAAGAGACCCAGTACTTC. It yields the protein CASRRGLQETQYF. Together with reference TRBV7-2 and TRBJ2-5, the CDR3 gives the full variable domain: GAGVSQSPSNKVTEKGKDVELRCDPISGHTALYWYRQSLGQGLEFLIYFQGNSAPDKSGLPSDRFSAERTGGSVSTLTIQRTQQEDSAVYLCASRRGLQETQYFGPGTRLLVL.

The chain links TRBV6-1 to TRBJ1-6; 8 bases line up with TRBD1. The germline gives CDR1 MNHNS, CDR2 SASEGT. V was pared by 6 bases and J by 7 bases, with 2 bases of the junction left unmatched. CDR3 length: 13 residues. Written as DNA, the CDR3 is TGTGCCAGCAGCCGGGACAGGAATTCACCCCTCCACTTT. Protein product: CASSRDRNSPLHF.

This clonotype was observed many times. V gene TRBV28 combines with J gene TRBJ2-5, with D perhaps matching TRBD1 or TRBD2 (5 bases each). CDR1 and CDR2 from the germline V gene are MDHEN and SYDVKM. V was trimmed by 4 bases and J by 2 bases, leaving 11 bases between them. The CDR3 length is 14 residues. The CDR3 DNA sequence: TGTGCCAGCAGTTGGGTGGGGACGCAAGAGACCCAGTACTTC. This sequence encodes CASSWVGTQETQYF.

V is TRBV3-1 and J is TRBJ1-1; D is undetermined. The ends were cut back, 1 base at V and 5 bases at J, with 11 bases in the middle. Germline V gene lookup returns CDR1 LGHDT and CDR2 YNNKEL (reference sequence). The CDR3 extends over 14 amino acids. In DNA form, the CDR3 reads TGTGCCAGCAGCCAAGTTGGCTTTGGAACTGAAGCTTTCTTT. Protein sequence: CASSQVGFGTEAFF.

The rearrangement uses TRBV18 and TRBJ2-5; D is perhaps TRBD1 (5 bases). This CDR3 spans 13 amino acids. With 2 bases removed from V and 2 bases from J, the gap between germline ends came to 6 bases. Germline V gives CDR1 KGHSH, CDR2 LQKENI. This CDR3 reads CASSPAGQETQYF. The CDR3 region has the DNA TGTGCCAGCTCACCAGCAGGGCAAGAGACCCAGTACTTC.

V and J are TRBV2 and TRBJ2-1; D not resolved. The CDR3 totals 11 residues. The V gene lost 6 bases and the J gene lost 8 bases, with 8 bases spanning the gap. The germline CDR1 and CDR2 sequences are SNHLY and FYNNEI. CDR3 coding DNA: TGTGCCAGCAGCCCATGGGATGAGCAGTTCTTC. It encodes CASSPWDEQFF.

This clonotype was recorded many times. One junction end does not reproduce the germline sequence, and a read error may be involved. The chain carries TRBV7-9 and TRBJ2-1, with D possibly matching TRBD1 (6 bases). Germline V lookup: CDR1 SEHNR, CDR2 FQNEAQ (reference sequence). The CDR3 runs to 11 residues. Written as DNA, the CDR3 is TGTGCCAGCAGTCGAGAGGGGGAAAGCCTCTTC. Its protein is CASSREGESLF.

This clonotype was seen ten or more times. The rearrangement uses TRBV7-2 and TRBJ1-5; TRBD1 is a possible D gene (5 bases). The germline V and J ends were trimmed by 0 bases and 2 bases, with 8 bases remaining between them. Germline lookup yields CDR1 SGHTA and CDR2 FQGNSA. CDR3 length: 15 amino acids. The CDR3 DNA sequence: TGTGCCAGCAGCTTAGCAGGGGTTGGCAATCAGCCCCAGCATTTT. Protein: CASSLAGVGNQPQHF.

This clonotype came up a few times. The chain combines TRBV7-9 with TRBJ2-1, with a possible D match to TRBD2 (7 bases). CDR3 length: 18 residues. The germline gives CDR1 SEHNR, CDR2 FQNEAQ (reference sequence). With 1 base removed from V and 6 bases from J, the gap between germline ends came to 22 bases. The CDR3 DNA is TGTGCCAGCAGCTTAGTTGGCGGGGGCCCTTCTGGGGGCAATGAGCAGTTCTTC. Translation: CASSLVGGGPSGGNEQFF.

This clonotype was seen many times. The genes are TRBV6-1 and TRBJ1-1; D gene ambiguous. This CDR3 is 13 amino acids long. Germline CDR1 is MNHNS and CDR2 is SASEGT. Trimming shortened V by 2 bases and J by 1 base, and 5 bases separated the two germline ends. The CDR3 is CASSERENTEAFF. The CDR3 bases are TGTGCCAGCAGTGAAAGAGAGAACACTGAAGCTTTCTTT.

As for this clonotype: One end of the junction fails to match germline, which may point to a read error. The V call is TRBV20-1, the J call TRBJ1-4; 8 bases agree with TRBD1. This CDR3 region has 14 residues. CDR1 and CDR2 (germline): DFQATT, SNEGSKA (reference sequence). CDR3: CSAGDRGTNEKLFF. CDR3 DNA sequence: TGCAGTGCTGGAGACAGGGGAACTAATGAAAAACTGTTTTTT.

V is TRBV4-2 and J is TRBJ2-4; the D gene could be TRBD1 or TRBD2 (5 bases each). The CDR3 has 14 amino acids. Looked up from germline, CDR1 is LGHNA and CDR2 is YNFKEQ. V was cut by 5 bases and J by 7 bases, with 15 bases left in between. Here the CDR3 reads CASSSKVGENIQYF. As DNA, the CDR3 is TGTGCCAGCAGCTCGAAGGTGGGGGAGAACATTCAGTACTTC.

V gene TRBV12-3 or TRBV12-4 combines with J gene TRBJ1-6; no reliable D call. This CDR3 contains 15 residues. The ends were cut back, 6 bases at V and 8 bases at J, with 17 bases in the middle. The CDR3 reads CASRSMGRSHSPLHF. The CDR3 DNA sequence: TGTGCCAGCAGGTCCATGGGCAGGTCCCATTCACCCCTCCACTTT.

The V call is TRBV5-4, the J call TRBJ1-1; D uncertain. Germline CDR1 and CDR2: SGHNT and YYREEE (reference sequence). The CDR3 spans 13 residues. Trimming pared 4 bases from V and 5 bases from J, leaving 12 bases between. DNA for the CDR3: TGTGCCAGCAGCCTCCAAGATGGGACTGAAGCTTTCTTT. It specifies CASSLQDGTEAFF.

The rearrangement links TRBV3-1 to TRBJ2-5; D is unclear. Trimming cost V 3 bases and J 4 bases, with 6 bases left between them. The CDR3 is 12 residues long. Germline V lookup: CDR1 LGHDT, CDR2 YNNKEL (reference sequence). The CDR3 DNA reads TGTGCCAGCAGCCATGAAAGAGAGACCCAGTACTTC. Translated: CASSHERETQYF.

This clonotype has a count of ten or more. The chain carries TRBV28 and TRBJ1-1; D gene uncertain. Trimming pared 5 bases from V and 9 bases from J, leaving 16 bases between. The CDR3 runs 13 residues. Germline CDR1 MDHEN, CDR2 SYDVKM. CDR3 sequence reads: CASSEGRTVQAFF. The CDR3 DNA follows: TGTGCCAGCAGTGAAGGAAGAACAGTTCAAGCTTTCTTT.

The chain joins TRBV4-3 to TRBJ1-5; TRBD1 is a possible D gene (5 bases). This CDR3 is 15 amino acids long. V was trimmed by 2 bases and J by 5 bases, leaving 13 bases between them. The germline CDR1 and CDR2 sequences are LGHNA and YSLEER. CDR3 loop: CASSQYATAYQPQHF. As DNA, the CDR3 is TGCGCCAGCAGCCAATACGCGACAGCTTATCAGCCCCAGCATTTT.

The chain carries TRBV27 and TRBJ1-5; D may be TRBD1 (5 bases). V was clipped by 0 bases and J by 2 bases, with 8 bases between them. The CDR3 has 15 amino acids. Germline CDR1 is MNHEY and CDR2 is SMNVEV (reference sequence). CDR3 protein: CASSLSRVGNQPQHF. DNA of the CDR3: TGTGCCAGCAGTTTATCCAGGGTGGGCAATCAGCCCCAGCATTTT.

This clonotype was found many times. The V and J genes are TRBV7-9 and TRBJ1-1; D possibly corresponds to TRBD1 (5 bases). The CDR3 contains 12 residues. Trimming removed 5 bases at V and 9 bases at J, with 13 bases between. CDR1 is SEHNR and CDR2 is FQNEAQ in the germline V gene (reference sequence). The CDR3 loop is CASSPGKGKAFF. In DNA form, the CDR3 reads TGTGCCAGCAGCCCGGGAAAGGGGAAAGCTTTCTTT. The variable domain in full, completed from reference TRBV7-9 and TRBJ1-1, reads DTGVSQNPRHKITKRGQNVTFRCDPISEHNRLYWYRQTLGQGPEFLTYFQNEAQLEKSRLLSDRFSAERPKGSFSTLEIQRTEQGDSAMYLCASSPGKGKAFFGQGTRLTVV.

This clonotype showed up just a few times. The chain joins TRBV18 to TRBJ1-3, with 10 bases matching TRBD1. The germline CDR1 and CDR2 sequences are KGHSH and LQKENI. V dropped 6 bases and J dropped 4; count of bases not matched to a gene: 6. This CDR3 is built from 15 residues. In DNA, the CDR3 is TGTGCCAGCTCCTCGACAGGGGGCGCCGGAAACACCATATATTTT. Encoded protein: CASSSTGGAGNTIYF.